This record concerns one T cell receptor (beta chain) sequence. Its antigen is not identified. The entry originates in a study of blood T cells in healthy people across ages. Whole-study results and caveats: Relative to aged donors, long-lived donors carried more naive CD4+ cells and displayed higher diversity.

Then a second PCR, running roughly 7 to 11 cycles, was carried out with a sample-barcoded 5' primer and a J-beta primer mix. Each CDR3 protein is one row after TCRdb ran MiXCR on the 5' RACE reads. The sample carries more than 1.4 million distinct CDR3 sequences, approximately 42% recorded once. V was cut by 6 bases and J by 8 bases, with 16 bases left in between. Germline CDR1 and CDR2: DFQATT and SNEGSKA (reference sequence). The CDR3 is 13 amino acids. The study recruited healthy Caucasian donors from Russia who were aged about 6 to 95. The sample taken for sequencing was blood. V gene TRBV20-1 combines with J gene TRBJ1-4; D unclear. The receptor was derived from a woman aged 18-30 years in good health. CDR3 nucleotide sequence: TGCAGTGCACCCCTGGAGGTCGGGGAAAAACTGTTTTTT. It encodes CSAPLEVGEKLFF.